This T cell receptor beta chain is drawn from a study of OX40 agonist ivuxolimab in advanced cancers. Overall study: A history of anti-PD-1, anti-PD-L1 or anti-CTLA-4 therapy was acceptable, and around 36% had some. Whole-study results and caveats: Expanded clones were, on average, more numerous in CD8+ T cells than in CD4+.

This clone was seen just once. The antigen is undetermined. TCRdb's table, derived via immunoSEQ multiplex PCR, lists solely in-frame clones and lacks some. The sample consists of 68,000 or so clones, 65% to 85% of them appearing once. Unmatched junction bases numbered 5, after V lost 6 bases and J lost 5 bases. This CDR3 is 13 amino acids long. Germline values: CDR1 MNHEY, CDR2 SVGAGI. The clonotype comes from an adult with an advanced solid tumor such as melanoma, head and neck, liver or kidney cancer. Sequencing used CD4+ or CD8+ T cells sorted from blood, obtained in a trial of the OX40 agonist ivuxolimab. This chain connects TRBV6-5 to TRBJ2-5, with 8 bases that match TRBD2. CDR3 sequence reads: CASRTSGWETQYF. As DNA, the CDR3 is TGTGCCAGCAGAACTAGCGGATGGGAGACCCAGTACTTC.